This is a list of T cell receptor beta chains from one sample in a study of blood T cell repertoires in COVID-19. The data were produced by immunoSEQ multiplex PCR, yet TCRdb's version contains in-frame clones alone and is incomplete. Of more than 60,000 clones listed, around 80% are singletons. The material sequenced was peripheral blood. The origin of the receptors is a man in his fifties or sixties with active or convalescent COVID-19. Both conserved end residues are part of each CDR3. The D gene is left open where the match is weak. Expanded clones are given a class, and other clones once, few, many or no size at all.

TRBV5-1	NA	NA	TRBJ2-2	TGCGCCAGCAAAGTGGGCCCGAACACCGGGGAGCTGTTTTTT	CASKVGPNTGELFF
TRBV7-9	TRBD1	NA	TRBJ1-2	TGTGCCAGCAGCTCTCAATCTTTGGCGGAGGGGGCTCGTAACTATGGCTACACCTTC	CASSSQSLAEGARNYGYTF
TRBV9	NA	NA	TRBJ1-5	TGTGCCAGCAGCTCTAGTGGGGGGGGCAATCAGCCCCAGCATTTT	CASSSSGGGNQPQHF
TRBV19	TRBD1	NA	TRBJ1-3	TGTGCCAGTAGTATACAGGGGGCTGGAAACACCATATATTTT	CASSIQGAGNTIYF
TRBV27	NA	NA	TRBJ1-6	TGTGCCAGCAGTGGAGGGGAATCACCCCTCCACTTT	CASSGGESPLHF
TRBV24-1	TRBD1	NA	TRBJ2-2	TGTGCCACCAGTGATATCGGGACAGGGGGGTCCGGGGAGCTGTTTTTT	CATSDIGTGGSGELFF
TRBV19	NA	NA	TRBJ2-1	TGTGCCAGTAGTACCCTCGGGGTCGGCTCCTACAATGAGCAGTTCTTC	CASSTLGVGSYNEQFF
TRBV27	NA	few	TRBJ2-5	TGTGCCAGCAGTTCCACTAGCTCCTATTCTCAAGAGACCCAGTACTTC	CASSSTSSYSQETQYF
TRBV5-1	TRBD1	NA	TRBJ1-3	TGCGCCAGCAGCGAACGACAGGGGCTAGGAAACACCATATATTTT	CASSERQGLGNTIYF
TRBV6-5	NA	NA	TRBJ2-3	TGTGCCAGCACCCCTGAGAGGGCCGCAGATACGCAGTATTTT	CASTPERAADTQYF
TRBV7-2	TRBD1	NA	TRBJ1-2	TGTGCCAGCAGCCCCAGTCTGGGACAGGGGATCGAAGGCTACACCTTC	CASSPSLGQGIEGYTF
TRBV15	TRBD2	once	TRBJ2-7	TGTGCCACCAGCAGAGAAACGGGGGGAGGCTACGAGCAGTACTTC	CATSRETGGGYEQYF
TRBV6-5	TRBD2	NA	TRBJ2-5	TGTGCCAGCAGTTACGGAGCGGGGGGGATATATGAGACCCAGTACTTC	CASSYGAGGIYETQYF
TRBV5-6	NA	NA	TRBJ1-3	TGTGCCAGCAGCTTGGGACAACCCTCTGGAAACACCATATATTTT	CASSLGQPSGNTIYF
TRBV2	NA	NA	TRBJ1-2	TGTGCCAGCAGGGGGCTGGCTAACTATGGCTACACCTTC	CASRGLANYGYTF
TRBV18	NA	once	TRBJ1-1	TGTGCCAGCTCACCAGGAAGAGGCACTGAAGCTTTCTTT	CASSPGRGTEAFF
TRBV6-5	NA	NA	TRBJ2-5	TGTGCCAGCAGTTACCGGGCGGGGGAGACCCAGTACTTC	CASSYRAGETQYF
TRBV19	TRBD2	once	TRBJ2-2	TGTGCCAGTAGTGGTTTGGGACTAGCGGGGACCGGGGAGCTGTTTTTT	CASSGLGLAGTGELFF
TRBV5-4	TRBD1	NA	TRBJ2-7	TGTGCCAGCAGCTTGGGGGGACAGGGGGTCGCCCACGAGCAGTACTTC	CASSLGGQGVAHEQYF
TRBV5-4	NA	NA	TRBJ1-4	TGTGCCAGCAGGTACTACAGCGGCGCAACTAATGAAAAACTGTTTTTT	CASRYYSGATNEKLFF
TRBV9	NA	few	TRBJ2-3	TGTGCCAGCAGCGTAGGCGAGATTCGCACAGATACGCAGTATTTT	CASSVGEIRTDTQYF
TRBV7-2	NA	NA	TRBJ1-2	TGTGCCAGCAGCTTAGTCGGTGGGGGCGCCGGTGGCTACACCTTC	CASSLVGGGAGGYTF
TRBV4-2	NA	NA	TRBJ2-3	TGTGCCAGCAGCCTCGAAATTTTCCAGGTGGAATCAGATACGCAGTATTTT	CASSLEIFQVESDTQYF
TRBV14	NA	once	TRBJ2-3	TGTGCCAGCAGCCCCCGGGGGAATACGCAGTATTTT	CASSPRGNTQYF
TRBV19	TRBD1	NA	TRBJ1-1	TGTGCCAGTAAGTTACAGGGGAATACTGAAGCTTTCTTT	CASKLQGNTEAFF
TRBV4-2	NA	NA	TRBJ1-3	TGTGCCAGCAGCCAAGATCAGGCATTCACCATATATTTT	CASSQDQAFTIYF
TRBV5-1	NA	NA	TRBJ2-7	TGCGCCAGCAGCCCGGCCGCGGCAGGGAACTTTTACGAGCAGTACTTC	CASSPAAAGNFYEQYF
TRBV19	TRBD1	NA	TRBJ2-6	TGTGCCAGTACCCCCCCGGACAGGGCTGGGGCCAACGTCCTGACTTTC	CASTPPDRAGANVLTF
TRBV6-2/TRBV6-3	TRBD2	NA	TRBJ2-1	TGTGCCAGCAGTCGTAGCGGGGGGGCGAATGAGCAGTTCTTC	CASSRSGGANEQFF
TRBV5-6	TRBD1	NA	TRBJ2-1	TGTGCCAGCAGCCCCCACGGGACAGGGAGGCGCAATGAGCAGTTCTTC	CASSPHGTGRRNEQFF
TRBV7-6	NA	NA	TRBJ2-5	TGTGCCAGCAGCCCGGGAGCGACGGGCGAGACCCAGTACTTC	CASSPGATGETQYF
TRBV29-1	TRBD1	NA	TRBJ2-3	TGCAGCTCAGCAGGGGACAGGGGCACAGATACGCAGTATTTT	CSSAGDRGTDTQYF
TRBV2	TRBD2	once	TRBJ2-2	TGTGCCAGCAGTGAAGAGGTAGCGGGGGTTCGAACCGGGGAGCTGTTTTTT	CASSEEVAGVRTGELFF
TRBV5-4	NA	NA	TRBJ2-3	TGTGCCAGCAGCTTATCACTAAGCACAGATACGCAGTATTTT	CASSLSLSTDTQYF
TRBV7-8	TRBD1	few	TRBJ1-2	TGTGCCAGCAGCTTAGGTGGGACAGGGAACTATGGCTACACCTTC	CASSLGGTGNYGYTF
TRBV9	TRBD2	NA	TRBJ2-3	TGTGCCAGCAGCGAGGCGGGACTAGCGGGGGTAGGTACGCAGTATTTT	CASSEAGLAGVGTQYF